This T cell receptor (beta chain) was identified in a study of monozygotic twins with inflammatory bowel disease (dated by TCRdb to between 2017 and 2020). Regarding the study in general: The full study comprised around 30 monozygotic twin pairs: nine German pairs (four IBD-concordant, five IBD-discordant) and 19 IBD-discordant Danish pairs. Within discordant pairs, disease-associated traits were sought mainly by comparing IBD patients with their genetically identical healthy co-twins. Each individual had, on average, about 151 000 unique TCRalpha sequences and 181 000 unique TCRbeta sequences available for analysis.

With regard to this clonotype: Its cognate antigen has yet to be identified.

The research as a whole found: The analysis was unable to tell apart different T cell subtypes. IBD patients had lower TCRbeta repertoire diversity, measured by the inverse Simpson index, than their healthy co-twins. Differing immunosuppressive treatments among patients may have added background noise and inter-individual variability to the repertoires. No single strong signal or clonotype linked to IBD turned up in the results, so the idea that one exists was not supported. Fewer clonotypes were shared with other individuals by IBD patients than by healthy twins, most markedly in patients showing signs of disease activity. Repertoire similarity did not differ between concordant and discordant twins, which could be due to limited statistical power.

CDR3 length: 14 amino acids, cysteine to phenylalanine. Only the protein sequence is given. CDR1 KGHSH and CDR2 LQKENI are derived from the germline V gene. From each donor, an approximately 2.5 ml peripheral blood sample was collected into PAXgene tubes and kept at -80 degrees C. Without any T cell sorting, total RNA was extracted from whole blood using the PAXgene blood miRNA kit on an automated QIAcube. Deep TCRalpha and TCRbeta repertoire profiling with unique molecular barcoding was performed on peripheral blood of monozygotic twin pairs concordant or discordant for inflammatory bowel disease. Smoking habits were recorded for all twin pairs, and individuals were classified as current, former or never smokers. Library construction relied on 5' RACE. For each TCR library, 3,500 to 4,000 ng of total RNA was used. For each sample, cDNA was synthesized in eight separate reactions using SMARTScribe reverse transcriptase. During cDNA synthesis, template switching introduced unique molecular identifiers that contained a 6-nucleotide sample barcode. Amplification of TCRalpha and TCRbeta cDNA involved two nested PCRs of 16 and 9 cycles, and each PCR was followed by bead purification. Before amplification, the cDNA was treated with uracil DNA-glycosylase and purified using the QIAquick PCR purification kit. The second PCR added Illumina TruSeq-compatible adapters along with sample-specific barcodes. TapeStation and Qubit were used to check library quality and concentration, and 4 to 6 ng of each library went into the pool. The pooled libraries were sequenced with 2 x 100 bp reads and custom sequencing primers on an Illumina HiSeq2500 single-index Rapid Run. The study's own analysis went as follows. MiGEC version 1.2.6 was used for UMI-based consensus assembly, which corrected PCR and sequencing errors. MiXCR version 2.1.1 was used to carry out V(D)J alignment, clonotype assembly and CDR3 extraction. Gene usage, clonotype sharing and MAIT/NKT TCR abundance were normalised by analysing the top 1000, 10 000 and 20 000 clonotypes per sample. Diversity was computed as the inverse Simpson index with the vegan R package after downsampling to 27 000 UMIs. Paired Mann-Whitney U tests were applied to discordant twin pairs, with Benjamini-Hochberg correction for multiple testing. TCRdb reprocessed the reads and provides one entry for every CDR3 protein sequence; no DNA is given. The V and J calls were determined by TCRdb, not by the authors. This sample's clone table shows approximately 400,000 distinct CDR3 sequences. 2% to 2.5% of the sample rests with the top ten.

The chain is assembled from TRBV18 and TRBJ1-1. Input material: blood. The clonotype comes from a human donor with ulcerative colitis or Crohn's disease, or a healthy co-twin of an affected twin (not recorded which). The CDR3 corresponds to CASSAGVTNTEAFF. Beyond the CDR3, the reference TRBV18 and TRBJ1-1 genes provide the residues; the full variable domain reads: NAGVMQNPRHLVRRRGQEARLRCSPMKGHSHVYWYRQLPEEGLKFMVYLQKENIIDESGMPKERFSAEFPKEGPSILRIQQVVRGDSAAYFCASSAGVTNTEAFFGQGTRLTVV.